The text below deals with one TCR beta chain. This specimen belongs to a study of shared clonotypes between healthy human individuals. TCRdb keeps only in-frame clones here, not all; method: immunoSEQ multiplex PCR. The data show approximately 2.3 million clones, 80% to 95% seen once. CDR1 and CDR2 (germline): SEHNR, FQNEAQ (reference sequence). CDR3 length equals 14 residues. With 2 bases removed from V and 5 bases from J, the gap between germline ends came to 12 bases. Sequenced material: naive CD4+ T cells from PBMCs. As for subset: CD45RA+ positively selected. The rearrangement uses TRBV7-9 and TRBJ2-5; D is ambiguous. This clonotype was obtained from a man aged 18 to 29 in good health. Some clones in this sample may be carry-over from other donors' samples. CDR3: CASSLQGPRETQYF. The CDR3 region has the DNA TGTGCCAGCAGCTTACAAGGCCCGCGGGAGACCCAGTACTTC.